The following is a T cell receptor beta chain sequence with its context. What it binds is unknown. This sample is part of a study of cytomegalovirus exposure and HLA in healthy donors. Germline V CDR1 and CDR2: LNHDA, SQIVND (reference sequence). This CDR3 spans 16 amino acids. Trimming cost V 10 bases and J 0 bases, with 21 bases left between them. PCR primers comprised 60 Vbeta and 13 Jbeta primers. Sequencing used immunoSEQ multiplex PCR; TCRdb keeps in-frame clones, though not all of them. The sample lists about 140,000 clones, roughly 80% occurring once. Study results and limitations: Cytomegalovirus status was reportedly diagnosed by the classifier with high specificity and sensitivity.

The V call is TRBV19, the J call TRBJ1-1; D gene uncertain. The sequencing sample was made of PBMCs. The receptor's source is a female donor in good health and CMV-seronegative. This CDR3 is CATKAGRATMNTEAFF. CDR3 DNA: TGTGCCACTAAGGCCGGGAGGGCTACCATGAACACTGAAGCTTTCTTT.